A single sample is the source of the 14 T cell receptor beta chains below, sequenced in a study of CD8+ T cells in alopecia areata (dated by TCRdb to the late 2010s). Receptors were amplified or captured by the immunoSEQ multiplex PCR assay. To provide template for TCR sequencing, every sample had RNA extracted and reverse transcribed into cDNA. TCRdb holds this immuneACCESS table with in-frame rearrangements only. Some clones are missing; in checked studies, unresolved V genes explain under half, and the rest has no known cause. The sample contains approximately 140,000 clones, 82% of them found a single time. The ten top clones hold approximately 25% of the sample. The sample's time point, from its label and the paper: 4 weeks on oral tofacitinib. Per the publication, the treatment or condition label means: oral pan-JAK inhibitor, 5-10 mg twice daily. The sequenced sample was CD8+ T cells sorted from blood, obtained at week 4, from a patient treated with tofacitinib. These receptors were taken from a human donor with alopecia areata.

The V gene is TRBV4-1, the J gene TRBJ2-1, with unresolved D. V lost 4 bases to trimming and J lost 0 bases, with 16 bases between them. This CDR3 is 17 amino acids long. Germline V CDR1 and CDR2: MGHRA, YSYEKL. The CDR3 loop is CASSLLPPEDSYNEQFF. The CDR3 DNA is TGCGCCAGCAGCCTCCTGCCGCCCGAGGACTCCTACAATGAGCAGTTCTTC.

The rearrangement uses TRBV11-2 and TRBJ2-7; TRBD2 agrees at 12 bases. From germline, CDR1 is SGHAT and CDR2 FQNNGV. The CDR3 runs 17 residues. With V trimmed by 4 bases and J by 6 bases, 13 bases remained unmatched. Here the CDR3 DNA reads TGTGCCAGCAGCTCGTCCCTAGCGGGGGGGCCATATTCCGAGCAGTACTTC. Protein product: CASSSSLAGGPYSEQYF.

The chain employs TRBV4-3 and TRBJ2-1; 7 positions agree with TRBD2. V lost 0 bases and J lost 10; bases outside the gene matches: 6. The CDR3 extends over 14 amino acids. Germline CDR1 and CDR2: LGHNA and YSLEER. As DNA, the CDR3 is TGCGCCAGCAGCCAAGATAGGGGACTATCGGAGCAGTTCTTC. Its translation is CASSQDRGLSEQFF.

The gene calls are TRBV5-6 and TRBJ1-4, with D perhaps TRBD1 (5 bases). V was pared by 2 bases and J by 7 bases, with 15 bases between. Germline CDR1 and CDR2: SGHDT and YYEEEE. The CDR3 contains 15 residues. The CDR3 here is CASSFPSGPTEKLFF. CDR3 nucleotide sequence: TGTGCCAGCAGCTTCCCCTCGGGGCCGACTGAAAAACTGTTTTTT. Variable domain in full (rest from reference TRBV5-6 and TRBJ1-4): DAGVTQSPTHLIKTRGQQVTLRCSPKSGHDTVSWYQQALGQGPQFIFQYYEEEERQRGNFPDRFSGHQFPNYSSELNVNALLLGDSALYLCASSFPSGPTEKLFFGSGTQLSVL.

The CDR3 region is CASRRGGQGVNTEAFF. The CDR3 coding sequence is TGTGCCAGCAGGAGGGGAGGACAGGGAGTGAACACTGAAGCTTTCTTT. This chain uses TRBV2 with TRBJ1-1, with 8 bases identical to TRBD1. The V segment lost 6 bases and the J segment 0 bases; nucleotides outside the gene matches: 9. The length of the CDR3 is 16 residues. From germline, CDR1 is SNHLY and CDR2 FYNNEI.

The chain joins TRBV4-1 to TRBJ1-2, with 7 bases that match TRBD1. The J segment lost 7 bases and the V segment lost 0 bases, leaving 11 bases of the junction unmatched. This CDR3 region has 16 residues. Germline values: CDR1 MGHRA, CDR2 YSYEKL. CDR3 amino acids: CASSQETGREFSGYTF. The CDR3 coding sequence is TGCGCCAGCAGCCAAGAGACAGGGAGGGAATTCTCTGGCTACACCTTC.

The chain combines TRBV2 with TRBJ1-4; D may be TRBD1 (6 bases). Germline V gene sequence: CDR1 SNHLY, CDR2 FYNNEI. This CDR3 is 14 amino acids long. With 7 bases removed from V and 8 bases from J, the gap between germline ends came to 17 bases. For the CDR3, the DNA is TGTGCCAGCACTAACAGGGTAGGGGACGAAAAACTGTTTTTT. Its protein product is CASTNRVGDEKLFF.

CDR3 bases: TGTGCCAGCAGTTACGGGGTAGGGACCTACGAGCAGTACTTC. The encoded protein is CASSYGVGTYEQYF. This rearrangement joins TRBV6-5 to TRBJ2-7, with no clear D. The CDR3 runs 14 residues. The ends were cut back, 2 bases at V and 2 bases at J, with 10 bases in the middle. The germline V gene has CDR1 MNHEY and CDR2 SVGAGI.

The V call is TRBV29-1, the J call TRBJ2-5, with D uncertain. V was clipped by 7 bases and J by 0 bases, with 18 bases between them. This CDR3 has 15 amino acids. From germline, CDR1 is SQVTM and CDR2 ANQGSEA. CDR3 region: CSANLLLTDQETQYF. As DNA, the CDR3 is TGCAGCGCCAACTTGCTATTGACGGACCAAGAGACCCAGTACTTC.

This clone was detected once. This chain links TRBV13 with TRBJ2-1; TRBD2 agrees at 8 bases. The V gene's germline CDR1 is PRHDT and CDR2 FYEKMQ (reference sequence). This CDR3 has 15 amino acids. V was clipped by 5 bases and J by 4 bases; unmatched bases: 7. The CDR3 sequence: CASSPGLVQYNEQFF. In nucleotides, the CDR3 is TGTGCCAGCAGCCCGGGACTAGTTCAGTACAATGAGCAGTTCTTC.

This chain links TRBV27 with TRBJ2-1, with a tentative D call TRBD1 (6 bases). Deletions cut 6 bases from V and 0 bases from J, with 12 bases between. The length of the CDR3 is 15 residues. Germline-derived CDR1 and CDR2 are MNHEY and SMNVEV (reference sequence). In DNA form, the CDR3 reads TGTGCCAGCAGCCCGGGACAAAACTCCTACAATGAGCAGTTCTTC. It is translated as CASSPGQNSYNEQFF.

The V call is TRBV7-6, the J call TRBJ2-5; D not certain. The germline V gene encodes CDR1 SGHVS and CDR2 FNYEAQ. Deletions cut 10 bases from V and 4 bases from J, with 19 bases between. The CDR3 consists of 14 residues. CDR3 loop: CAIRLPGRGETQYF. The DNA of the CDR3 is TGTGCCATCCGACTCCCGGGCCGAGGAGAGACCCAGTACTTC.

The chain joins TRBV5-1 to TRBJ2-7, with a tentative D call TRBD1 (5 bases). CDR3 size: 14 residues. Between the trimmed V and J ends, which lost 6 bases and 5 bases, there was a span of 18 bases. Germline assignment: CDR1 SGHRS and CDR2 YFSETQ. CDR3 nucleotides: TGCGCCAGCAAGTGGACCCCGGACACCCACGAGCAGTACTTC. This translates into CASKWTPDTHEQYF.

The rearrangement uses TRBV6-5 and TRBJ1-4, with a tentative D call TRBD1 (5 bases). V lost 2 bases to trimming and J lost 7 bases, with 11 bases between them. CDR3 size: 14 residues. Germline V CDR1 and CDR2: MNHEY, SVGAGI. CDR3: CASSYGQGTEKLFF. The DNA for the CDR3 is TGTGCCAGCAGTTACGGGCAGGGAACTGAAAAACTGTTTTTT.